Included here is one T cell receptor beta chain sequence, with context. These data are taken from a study of T cell changes during pregnancy in multiple sclerosis. CDR3 length: 17 residues. The data were produced by immunoSEQ multiplex PCR, yet TCRdb's version contains in-frame clones alone and is incomplete. The profile shows fewer than 30,000 clones, 80% to 90% of them singletons. The input for sequencing was CD8+ T cells from peripheral blood mononuclear cells, taken in the second trimester of pregnancy. The J gene is TRBJ1-5, the V gene TRBV21-1; the D call TRBD1 from the table was never checked on the DNA. TRBV21-1 is deemed a pseudogene. This TCR was recovered from a female donor with multiple sclerosis, enrolled in a pregnancy study. The chain's CDR3 is CASSKGPRGRSNQPQHF. CDR3 coding DNA: TGTGCCAGCAGCAAAGGCCCCAGGGGGCGAAGCAATCAGCCCCAGCATTTT.